These 8 T cell receptor beta chains were sequenced from one sample in a study of T cells in Graves' hyperthyroidism and ophthalmopathy. The source material, RNA transcripts, was used to amplify TCR beta CDR3 regions. HTBI primers drove first-round RT-PCR of the TCR CDR3. TCRdb recomputed calls from the multiplex PCR reads with MiXCR, one row per CDR3 protein. Among 500,000 to 750,000 distinct CDR3 sequences listed, around 46% were seen once. Sequences were obtained from peripheral blood or thyroid tissue (not recorded which). The receptors were gathered from a young woman with Graves' hyperthyroidism.

The chain carries TRBV7-3 and TRBJ2-7; D possibly corresponds to TRBD1 (6 bases). The germline V gene has CDR1 SGHTA and CDR2 FQGTGA. The CDR3 totals 10 residues. Deletions cut 5 bases from V and 9 bases from J, with 8 bases between. In DNA, the CDR3 is TGTGCCAGCAGCCCCAGGGGGCAGTACTTC. It is translated as CASSPRGQYF. The whole variable domain, filled in from reference TRBV7-3 and TRBJ2-7, reads GAGVSQTPSNKVTEKGKYVELRCDPISGHTALYWYRQSLGQGPEFLIYFQGTGAADDSGLPNDRFFAVRPEGSVSTLKIQRTERGDSAVYLCASSPRGQYFGPGTRLTVT.

In the case of this clonotype: A junction boundary mismatches the germline segment, possibly from a read error. The DNA for the CDR3 is TGTGCCATCAGTGGTACCGAGGGTGTTGTTCACAATGAGCAGTTCTTC. Translation: CAISGTEGVVHNEQFF. The V call is TRBV6-5, the J call TRBJ2-1; D is possibly TRBD2 (5 bases). The V gene's germline CDR1 is MNHEY and CDR2 SVGAGI. The CDR3 loop spans 16 amino acids.

This chain connects TRBV5-4 to TRBJ2-7; 11 nucleotides line up with TRBD2. Looked up from germline, CDR1 is SGHNT and CDR2 is YYREEE (reference sequence). This CDR3 is built from 14 residues. The trim removed 3 bases at V and 5 bases at J, leaving 4 bases unmatched. This CDR3 reads CASSWLAGGHEQYF. CDR3 nucleotides: TGTGCCAGCAGCTGGCTAGCGGGAGGACACGAGCAGTACTTC. The full variable domain, with the rest looked up from reference TRBV5-4 and TRBJ2-7, is ETGVTQSPTHLIKTRGQQVTLRCSSQSGHNTVSWYQQALGQGPQFIFQYYREEENGRGNFPPRFSGLQFPNYSSELNVNALELDDSALYLCASSWLAGGHEQYFGPGTRLTVT.

This sequence joins TRBV29-1 and TRBJ2-7, with D perhaps TRBD1 or TRBD2 (5 bases each). The CDR3 consists of 13 residues. Trimming shortened V by 8 bases and J by 0 bases, and 14 bases separated the two germline ends. Looked up from germline, CDR1 is SQVTM and CDR2 is ANQGSEA. The CDR3 loop is CSSPGTYSYEQYF. The DNA of the CDR3 is TGCAGCAGCCCCGGGACGTACTCCTACGAGCAGTACTTC.

The rearrangement joins TRBV7-6 to TRBJ1-2, with a possible D match to TRBD1 (6 bases). Trimming cost V 6 bases and J 8 bases, with 22 bases left between them. Per the germline V gene, CDR1 is SGHVS and CDR2 is FNYEAQ. The CDR3 sequence is 15 residues long. The CDR3 coding sequence is TGTGCCAGCAGAGAATACGAACAGGGCGTCGCAGGCTACACCTTC. Translating gives CASREYEQGVAGYTF.

V usage is TRBV2 and J usage is TRBJ2-7; 12 bases align to TRBD1. J was trimmed by 5 bases and V by 5 bases; bases with no gene match: 10. The CDR3 has 16 residues. Germline values: CDR1 SNHLY, CDR2 FYNNEI. CDR3 DNA: TGTGCCAGCAGTTTTACGACCGGGACAGGGGGCCACGAGCAGTACTTC. This codes for CASSFTTGTGGHEQYF.

This clonotype was observed a few times. The chain combines TRBV29-1 with TRBJ2-1; TRBD2 matches at 8 bases. The CDR3 contains 14 residues. After removal of 3 bases from V and 7 bases from J, the junction contained 8 bases not matched to a gene. CDR1 and CDR2 (germline): SQVTM, ANQGSEA. The CDR3 protein is CSVDGSGMWNEQFF. The CDR3, as DNA: TGCAGCGTTGACGGTAGCGGGATGTGGAATGAGCAGTTCTTC.

This clonotype was picked up many times. V and J are TRBV2 and TRBJ2-5, with TRBD2 matching over 7 bases. The germline V gene encodes CDR1 SNHLY and CDR2 FYNNEI. V lost 2 bases, J lost 12 bases, and 12 bases stayed unmatched. CDR3 length: 14 residues. The CDR3 here is CASSESTSAKVKYF. CDR3 in DNA: TGTGCCAGCAGTGAATCCACTAGCGCAAAAGTGAAGTACTTC. The full variable domain, completed using reference TRBV2 and TRBJ2-5, is EPEVTQTPSHQVTQMGQEVILRCVPISNHLYFYWYRQILGQKVEFLVSFYNNEISEKSEIFDDQFSVERPDGSNFTLKIRSTKLEDSAMYFCASSESTSAKVKYFGPGTRLLVL.